This T cell receptor beta chain was captured by sequencing in a study of OX40 agonist ivuxolimab in advanced cancers. Study-wide findings and caveats: In CD8+ T cells, expanded clones were on average more numerous than in CD4+.

A word on this clone: Antigen: not known.

Trimming removed 2 bases from V and 0 bases from J; junction bases left unmatched: 2. In germline, CDR1 is SGHDT, CDR2 YYEEEE. CDR3 length: 15 residues. The data were produced by immunoSEQ multiplex PCR, yet TCRdb's version contains in-frame clones alone and is incomplete. This table has roughly 60,000 clones, around 93% appearing once. The V and J genes are TRBV5-6 and TRBJ2-1; TRBD2 aligns across 7 bases. This sequence originates from an adult with an advanced solid tumor such as melanoma, head and neck, liver or kidney cancer. Sample: CD4+ or CD8+ T cells sorted from blood, taken in a trial of the OX40 agonist ivuxolimab. For the CDR3, the DNA is TGTGCCAGCAGCTTAGCGGGAAGCTCCTACAATGAGCAGTTCTTC. Protein: CASSLAGSSYNEQFF.